The next 27 T cell receptor beta chains were all read from a single sample in a study of identical twins. TCRdb reprocessed the 5' RACE reads via MiXCR and lists one record per CDR3 protein. The table shows some 790,000 distinct CDR3 sequences, with roughly 18% occurring only once. This same sample was also part of a study on T cells expressing NK-cell markers.

The sequencing input was PBMCs. Every receptor here comes from a woman aged 18-29 years in good health.

The rearrangement uses TRBV6-2 or TRBV6-3 and TRBJ2-1; 12 bases map to TRBD2. The CDR3 has 18 amino acids. Germline V gives CDR1 MNHEY, CDR2 SVGEGT. J was trimmed by 10 bases and V by 0 bases; bases with no gene match: 13. CDR3 coding DNA: TGTGCCAGCAGTTACTCGATGTCTAGCGGGAGGGTTATGGGGGAGCAGTTCTTC. Translating it yields CASSYSMSSGRVMGEQFF.

The chain couples TRBV5-6 to TRBJ2-1, with no clear D. CDR1 and CDR2 (germline): SGHDT, YYEEEE. This CDR3 is 14 amino acids long. Trimming cost V 6 bases and J 7 bases, with 17 bases left between them. CDR3 bases: TGTGCCAGCATCTCCAAGGGCAGGCGGAATGAGCAGTTCTTC. Its protein is CASISKGRRNEQFF.

This clonotype was seen only a few times. The chain combines TRBV20-1 with TRBJ2-3; 7 bases are a match to TRBD1. The CDR3 contains 13 residues. V was clipped by 6 bases and J by 4 bases; unmatched bases: 7. CDR1 and CDR2 from the germline V gene are DFQATT and SNEGSKA (reference sequence). The CDR3: CSATGQLADTQYF. The CDR3, as DNA: TGCAGTGCAACGGGACAGCTCGCAGATACGCAGTATTTT.

This clonotype was detected a few times. The V gene is TRBV4-3, the J gene TRBJ2-1, with 8 bases that match TRBD2. V was clipped by 2 bases and J by 5 bases; unmatched bases: 8. This CDR3 region has 16 residues. CDR1 is LGHNA, CDR2 YSLEER, per germline. In DNA, the CDR3 is TGCGCCAGCAGCCAACCGGGACTAGATGGTCACAATGAGCAGTTCTTC. Translating it yields CASSQPGLDGHNEQFF.

This clonotype occurred a few times. The chain combines TRBV6-5 with TRBJ2-7, with D perhaps being TRBD1 or TRBD2 (5 bases each). The germline CDR1 and CDR2 sequences are MNHEY and SVGAGI. The length of the CDR3 is 12 residues. V was trimmed by 5 bases and J by 6 bases, leaving 11 bases between them. DNA for the CDR3: TGTGCCAGCAGTCGAGGGGTAGCCGAGCAGTACTTC. This gives the protein CASSRGVAEQYF.

This sequence joins TRBV29-1 and TRBJ2-7, with 10 bases lining up with TRBD2. Germline loops: CDR1 SQVTM, CDR2 ANQGSEA. Trimming cost V 4 bases and J 7 bases; bases outside gene matches: 4. The CDR3 runs 12 residues. CDR3 sequence reads: CSVVLAGREQYF. Written as DNA, the CDR3 is TGCAGCGTTGTACTAGCGGGACGGGAGCAGTACTTC.

The chain carries TRBV3-1 and TRBJ1-1; D gene unclear. The CDR3 runs 14 residues. V gave up 1 base and J gave up 3 bases, with 9 bases separating them. Germline lookup yields CDR1 LGHDT and CDR2 YNNKEL (reference sequence). The CDR3 DNA is TGTGCCAGCAGCCAAGCGGACGGGGACACTGAAGCTTTCTTT. Its protein product is CASSQADGDTEAFF. The variable domain in full, completed from reference TRBV3-1 and TRBJ1-1, reads DTAVSQTPKYLVTQMGNDKSIKCEQNLGHDTMYWYKQDSKKFLKIMFSYNNKELIINETVPNRFSPKSPDKAHLNLHINSLELGDSAVYFCASSQADGDTEAFFGQGTRLTVV.

V gene TRBV5-5 combines with J gene TRBJ2-1; 14 bases line up with TRBD2. The V and J ends lost 7 bases and 2 bases, in that order; junction bases with no gene match: 11. CDR1 SGHKS and CDR2 YYEKEE come from the germline V gene (reference sequence). The CDR3 is made up of 18 amino acids. The CDR3, as DNA: TGTGCCAGCCGCTACCTTGGGACTAGCGGGAGACCCTACAATGAGCAGTTCTTC. This sequence encodes CASRYLGTSGRPYNEQFF.

The rearrangement uses TRBV20-1 and TRBJ2-6, with D uncertain. Germline-derived CDR1 and CDR2 are DFQATT and SNEGSKA (reference sequence). Trimming took off 1 base at V and 3 bases at J, with 10 bases between the two ends. CDR3 length equals 15 residues. The CDR3 here is CSARGAQNGANVLTF. Here the CDR3 DNA reads TGCAGTGCTAGAGGTGCCCAAAATGGGGCCAACGTCCTGACTTTC.

The chain uses TRBV12-3 or TRBV12-4 and TRBJ2-7; 8 bases line up with TRBD1. This CDR3 has 13 residues. V lost 4 bases to trimming and J lost 4 bases; unmatched junction nucleotides: 3. Written as DNA, the CDR3 is TGTGCCAGCAGTTGGCAGGGGGCTTACGAGCAGTACTTC. Translating gives CASSWQGAYEQYF.

This clonotype was observed a handful of times. The CDR3: CASSLSTGRVTEAFF. CDR3 nucleotides: TGCGCCAGCAGCCTCTCGACGGGGAGGGTCACTGAAGCTTTCTTT. The rearrangement joins TRBV5-1 to TRBJ1-1, with unresolved D. V gave up 4 bases and J gave up 4 bases, with 17 bases separating them. CDR1 is SGHRS, CDR2 YFSETQ, per germline. The CDR3 consists of 15 residues.

This chain links TRBV12-3 or TRBV12-4 with TRBJ1-1, with D perhaps matching TRBD1 (5 bases). CDR3 length: 13 amino acids. Trimming took 4 bases from V and 8 from J, leaving 14 bases between them. Written as DNA, the CDR3 is TGTGCCAGCAGTTATTCGGGGGTGGGCGAAGCTTTCTTT. Protein: CASSYSGVGEAFF.

The rearrangement joins TRBV12-3 or TRBV12-4 to TRBJ2-1; D not certain. The CDR3 sequence is 12 residues long. V was pared by 7 bases and J by 7 bases, with 11 bases between. The CDR3: CASNLGLNEQFF. In DNA, the CDR3 is TGTGCCAGCAACCTTGGGTTGAATGAGCAGTTCTTC.

The rearrangement links TRBV20-1 to TRBJ1-1; D uncertain. Germline V gene sequence: CDR1 DFQATT, CDR2 SNEGSKA (reference sequence). The CDR3 contains 12 residues. V dropped 2 bases and J dropped 2 bases, with 6 bases sitting between them. The CDR3 loop reads CSARILNTEAFF. In DNA, the CDR3 is TGCAGTGCTAGAATACTCAACACTGAAGCTTTCTTT.

The chain joins TRBV20-1 to TRBJ2-4, with a tentative D call TRBD2 (6 bases). V was cut by 3 bases and J by 6 bases, with 18 bases left in between. Germline V gene sequence: CDR1 DFQATT, CDR2 SNEGSKA (reference sequence). This CDR3 comprises 15 residues. CDR3: CSASAPGTSLNIQYF. DNA of the CDR3: TGCAGTGCTAGCGCCCCCGGTACTAGCCTAAACATTCAGTACTTC.

The CDR3 region is CASSLGGSGTTYEQYF. In nucleotides, the CDR3 is TGTGCCAGCAGCCTAGGGGGGTCCGGGACTACCTACGAGCAGTACTTC. The genes are TRBV7-2 and TRBJ2-7; weak D call: TRBD2 (7 bases). Trimming removed 5 bases at V and 2 bases at J, with 19 bases between. The CDR3 runs 16 residues. Germline V gene lookup returns CDR1 SGHTA and CDR2 FQGNSA.

This clonotype has just a few counts. CDR3 residues: CSAAGGIVEDTQYF. CDR3 DNA sequence: TGCAGTGCGGCAGGGGGCATAGTAGAAGATACGCAGTATTTT. The J gene is TRBJ2-3, the V gene TRBV20-1; TRBD1 aligns across 8 bases. V shed 6 bases, J shed 5 bases, and the junction held 10 bases outside the gene matches. The CDR3 is 14 residues long. In germline, CDR1 is DFQATT, CDR2 SNEGSKA (reference sequence).

This chain connects TRBV11-2 to TRBJ2-7, with D perhaps given as TRBD1 or TRBD2 (5 bases each). V was clipped by 1 base and J by 7 bases, with 14 bases between them. The CDR3 sequence is 14 residues long. Germline CDR1 reads SGHAT; CDR2 reads FQNNGV. CDR3 sequence (DNA): TGTGCCAGCAGCTTAGTTGGGGACCGTCGAGAGCAGTACTTC. Translating gives CASSLVGDRREQYF.

This clonotype occurred a few times. This chain uses TRBV10-3 with TRBJ2-5; D ambiguous. The germline V gene encodes CDR1 ENHRY and CDR2 SYGVKD. The CDR3 is made up of 13 amino acids. Between the trimmed V and J ends, which lost 4 bases and 0 bases, there was a span of 6 bases. CDR3 sequence reads: CAISGPHQETQYF. For the CDR3, the DNA is TGTGCCATCAGTGGTCCTCACCAAGAGACCCAGTACTTC.

This clonotype appeared a few times. The chain carries TRBV15 and TRBJ1-3, with a weak D call TRBD1 (5 bases). This CDR3 comprises 15 residues. Germline assignment: CDR1 LNHNV and CDR2 YYDKDF (reference sequence). V was shortened by 3 bases and J by 4 bases, with 13 bases between the two germline ends. The CDR3 loop is CATSSWTSRGNTIYF. The CDR3 nucleotides read TGTGCCACCAGCAGCTGGACAAGTCGCGGAAACACCATATATTTT.

This clonotype was observed a handful of times. This chain joins TRBV20-1 and TRBJ1-5, with 7 bases fitting TRBD1. Per germline, CDR1 DFQATT and CDR2 SNEGSKA (reference sequence). This CDR3 region has 13 residues. Losses at the gene ends were 6 bases for V and 7 bases for J; bases not matched to a gene: 9. The CDR3 region has the DNA TGCAGTGCCCTCAGGGGGACGGAGCAGCCCCAGCATTTT. Its translation is CSALRGTEQPQHF.

This clonotype has a count of ten or more. The chain is built from TRBV19 and TRBJ1-2, with 7 bases identical to TRBD1. The CDR3 extends over 14 amino acids. Germline lookup yields CDR1 LNHDA and CDR2 SQIVND (reference sequence). V trimming: 7 bases; J trimming: 0 bases; junction bases outside the gene matches: 5. The CDR3 nucleotides are TGTGCCAGTAACCGACAGGGACCTAACTATGGCTACACCTTC. This codes for CASNRQGPNYGYTF.

The chain recombines TRBV3-1 with TRBJ1-1; a weak D match, TRBD1 (6 bases). The CDR3 consists of 14 residues. CDR1 and CDR2 from the germline V gene are LGHDT and YNNKEL (reference sequence). V lost 4 bases and J lost 8, with 17 bases in between. The CDR3 here is CASSPTYREKEAFF. CDR3 coding DNA: TGTGCCAGCAGCCCGACTTACAGGGAGAAGGAAGCTTTCTTT. Full variable domain (outside the CDR3, taken from reference TRBV3-1 and TRBJ1-1): DTAVSQTPKYLVTQMGNDKSIKCEQNLGHDTMYWYKQDSKKFLKIMFSYNNKELIINETVPNRFSPKSPDKAHLNLHINSLELGDSAVYFCASSPTYREKEAFFGQGTRLTVV.

This clonotype was counted only a few times. The V call is TRBV29-1, the J call TRBJ1-1; no reliable D call. V lost 2 bases and J lost 0, with 10 bases in between. Germline assignment: CDR1 SQVTM and CDR2 ANQGSEA. The CDR3 has 14 residues. The CDR3 loop is CSVELRQMNTEAFF. The CDR3 nucleotides read TGCAGCGTTGAACTTAGGCAAATGAACACTGAAGCTTTCTTT. Full variable domain (remainder filled in from reference TRBV29-1 and TRBJ1-1): SAVISQKPSRDICQRGTSLTIQCQVDSQVTMMFWYRQQPGQSLTLIATANQGSEATYESGFVIDKFPISRPNLTFSTLTVSNMSPEDSSIYLCSVELRQMNTEAFFGQGTRLTVV.

This clonotype was detected many times. V gene TRBV7-9 combines with J gene TRBJ1-1; D remains unclear. The CDR3 length is 13 residues. Deletions cut 3 bases from V and 1 base from J, with 6 bases between. Germline values: CDR1 SEHNR, CDR2 FQNEAQ (reference sequence). CDR3 nucleotides: TGTGCCAGCAGCTTCGACCCGAACACTGAAGCTTTCTTT. This translates into CASSFDPNTEAFF.

This chain links TRBV12-3 or TRBV12-4 with TRBJ2-1, with 9 nucleotides matching TRBD1. This CDR3 spans 15 amino acids. With 7 bases clipped from V and 2 bases from J, the junction kept 6 bases outside the gene matches. CDR3 sequence reads: CASNTRTGAYNEQFF. CDR3 coding DNA: TGTGCCAGCAACACACGGACAGGGGCCTACAATGAGCAGTTCTTC.

This clonotype showed up just a few times. The chain couples TRBV4-3 to TRBJ2-2; no reliable D call. CDR3 size: 16 residues. Per the germline V gene, CDR1 is LGHNA and CDR2 is YSLEER. V was clipped by 1 base and J by 2 bases, with 11 bases between them. Here the CDR3 reads CASSQVLRGNTGELFF. Here the CDR3 DNA reads TGCGCCAGCAGCCAAGTCCTACGCGGAAACACCGGGGAGCTGTTTTTT.